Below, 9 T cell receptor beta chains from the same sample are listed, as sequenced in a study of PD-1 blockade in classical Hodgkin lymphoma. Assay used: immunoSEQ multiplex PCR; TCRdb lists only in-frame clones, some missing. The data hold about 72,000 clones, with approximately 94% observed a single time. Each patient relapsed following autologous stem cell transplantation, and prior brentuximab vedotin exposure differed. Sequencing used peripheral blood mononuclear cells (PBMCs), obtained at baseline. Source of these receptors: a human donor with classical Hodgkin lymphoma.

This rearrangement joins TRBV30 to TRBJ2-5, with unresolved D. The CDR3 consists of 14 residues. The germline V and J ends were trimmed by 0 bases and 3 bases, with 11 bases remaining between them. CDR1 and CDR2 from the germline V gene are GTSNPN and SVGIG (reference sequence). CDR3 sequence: CAWSVLRIEETQYF. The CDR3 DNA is TGTGCCTGGAGTGTCTTGAGAATAGAAGAGACCCAGTACTTC. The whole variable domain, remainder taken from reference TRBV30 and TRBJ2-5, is SQTIHQWPATLVQPVGSPLSLECTVEGTSNPNLYWYRQAAGRGLQLLFYSVGIGQISSEVPQNLSASRPQDRQFILSSKKLLLSDSGFYLCAWSVLRIEETQYFGPGTRLLVL.

The CDR3 DNA reads TGTGCCAGTAGTATAGAGGGCGGACCTTCGGGCCACGAGCAGTACTTC. It yields the protein CASSIEGGPSGHEQYF. V gene TRBV19 combines with J gene TRBJ2-7; D is unresolved. V gave up 0 bases and J gave up 5 bases, with 17 bases separating them. The germline V gene has CDR1 LNHDA and CDR2 SQIVND (reference sequence). CDR3 length equals 16 residues. Drawing the rest from reference TRBV19 and TRBJ2-7, the complete variable domain is DGGITQSPKYLFRKEGQNVTLSCEQNLNHDAMYWYRQDPGQGLRLIYYSQIVNDFQKGDIAEGYSVSREKKESFPLTVTSAQKNPTAFYLCASSIEGGPSGHEQYFGPGTRLTVT.

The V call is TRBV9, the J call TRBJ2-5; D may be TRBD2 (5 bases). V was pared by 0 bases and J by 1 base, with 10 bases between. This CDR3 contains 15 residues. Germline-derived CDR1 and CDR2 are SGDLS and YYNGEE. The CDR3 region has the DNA TGTGCCAGCAGCGTAGGGGGAGTTGGCCAAGAGACCCAGTACTTC. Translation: CASSVGGVGQETQYF.

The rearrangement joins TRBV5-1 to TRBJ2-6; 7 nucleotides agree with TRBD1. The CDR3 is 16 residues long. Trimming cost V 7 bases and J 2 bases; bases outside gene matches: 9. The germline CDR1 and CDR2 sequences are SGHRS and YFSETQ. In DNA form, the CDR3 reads TGCGCCAGCCGACAGGGCTTAGTGACTGGGGCCAACGTCCTGACTTTC. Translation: CASRQGLVTGANVLTF.

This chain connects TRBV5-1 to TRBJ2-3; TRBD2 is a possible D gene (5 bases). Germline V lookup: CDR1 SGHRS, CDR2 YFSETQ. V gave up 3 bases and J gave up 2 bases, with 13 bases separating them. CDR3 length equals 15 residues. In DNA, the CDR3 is TGCGCCAGCAGCTCACAAGCGGCCCTCACAGATACGCAGTATTTT. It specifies CASSSQAALTDTQYF.

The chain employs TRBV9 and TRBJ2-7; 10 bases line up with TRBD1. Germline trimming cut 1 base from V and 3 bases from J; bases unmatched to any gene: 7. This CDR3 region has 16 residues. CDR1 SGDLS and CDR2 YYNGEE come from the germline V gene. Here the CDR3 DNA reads TGTGCCAGCAGCGTACTCGGGGGGACAGGGGACTACGAGCAGTACTTC. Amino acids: CASSVLGGTGDYEQYF.

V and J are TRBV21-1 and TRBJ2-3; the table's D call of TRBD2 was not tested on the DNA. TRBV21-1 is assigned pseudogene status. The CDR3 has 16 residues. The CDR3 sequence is CASSKWSSGCTDTQYF. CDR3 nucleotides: TGTGCCAGCAGCAAATGGTCTAGCGGCTGCACAGATACGCAGTATTTT.

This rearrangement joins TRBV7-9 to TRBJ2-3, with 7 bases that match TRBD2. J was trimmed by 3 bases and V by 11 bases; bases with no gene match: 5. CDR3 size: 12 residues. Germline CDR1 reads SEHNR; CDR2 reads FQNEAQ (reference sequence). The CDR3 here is CAFGGKTDTQYF. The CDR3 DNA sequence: TGTGCCTTCGGGGGGAAAACAGATACGCAGTATTTT.

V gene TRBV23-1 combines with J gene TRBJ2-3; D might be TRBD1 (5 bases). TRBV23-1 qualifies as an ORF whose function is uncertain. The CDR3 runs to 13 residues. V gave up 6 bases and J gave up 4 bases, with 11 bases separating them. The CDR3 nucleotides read TGCGCCAGCAGGGGGCTTGACGCAGATACGCAGTATTTT. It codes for CASRGLDADTQYF.